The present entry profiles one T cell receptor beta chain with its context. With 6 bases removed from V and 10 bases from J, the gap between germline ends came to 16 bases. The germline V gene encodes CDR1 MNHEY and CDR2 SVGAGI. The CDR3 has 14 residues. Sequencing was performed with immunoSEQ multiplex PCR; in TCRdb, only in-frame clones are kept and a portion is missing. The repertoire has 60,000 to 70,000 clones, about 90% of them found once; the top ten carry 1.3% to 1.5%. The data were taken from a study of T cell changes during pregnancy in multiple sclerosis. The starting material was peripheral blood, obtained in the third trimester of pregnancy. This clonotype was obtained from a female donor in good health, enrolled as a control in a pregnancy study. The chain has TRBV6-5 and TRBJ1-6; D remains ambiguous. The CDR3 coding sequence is TGTGCCAGCAGCCGAACTACAAATGGGTCACCCCTCCACTTT. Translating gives CASSRTTNGSPLHF.